This TCR beta chain was identified during a study of T cell responses to AZD1222 COVID-19 vaccine. In its sample, this clone was seen a few times. Generated by immunoSEQ multiplex PCR, the TCRdb table keeps only in-frame clones and is missing some. Among 80,000 or so clones listed, about 74% were seen once. Here the sequenced sample was peripheral blood, taken 28 days after the second dose of the MenACWY control vaccine. This receptor was identified in an adult who received the MenACWY meningococcal vaccine as a control.

CDR3 DNA sequence: TGCGCCAGCAGCCAACCCATGGCGGGGACAGTAACTGAAAAACTGTTTTTT. As protein: CASSQPMAGTVTEKLFF. This chain connects TRBV4-1 to TRBJ1-4; 7 bases map to TRBD1. CDR1 MGHRA and CDR2 YSYEKL come from the germline V gene. The CDR3 has 17 residues. Unmatched junction bases numbered 13, after V lost 2 bases and J lost 7 bases.